This T cell receptor beta chain was captured by sequencing in a study of PD-L1 blockade in urothelial cancer. Background on the study: Blood analysis occurred 3 weeks (second dose) and 6 weeks after treatment start. Researchers found blood samples held a median of approximately 150,000 T cells.

The time point was: pretreatment peripheral blood. Pretreatment and on-treatment samples were taken, numbering 1 to 8 per patient. V gave up 3 bases and J gave up 11 bases, with 16 bases separating them. Germline V gives CDR1 MNHEY, CDR2 SMNVEV (reference sequence). The CDR3 length is 13 residues. Assay used: immunoSEQ multiplex PCR; TCRdb lists only in-frame clones, some missing. The table records tens of thousands of clones, more than 75% of them present only once. This clonotype originated in a man aged 55 to 70 with urothelial cancer. The chain combines TRBV27 with TRBJ1-1, with D tentatively TRBD1 (6 bases). This material consisted of PBMCs, taken around atezolizumab (anti-PD-L1) treatment. CDR3 in DNA: TGTGCCAGCAGTTTGGCGGGGGCAGGGACGGCTTTCTTT. Protein product: CASSLAGAGTAFF.